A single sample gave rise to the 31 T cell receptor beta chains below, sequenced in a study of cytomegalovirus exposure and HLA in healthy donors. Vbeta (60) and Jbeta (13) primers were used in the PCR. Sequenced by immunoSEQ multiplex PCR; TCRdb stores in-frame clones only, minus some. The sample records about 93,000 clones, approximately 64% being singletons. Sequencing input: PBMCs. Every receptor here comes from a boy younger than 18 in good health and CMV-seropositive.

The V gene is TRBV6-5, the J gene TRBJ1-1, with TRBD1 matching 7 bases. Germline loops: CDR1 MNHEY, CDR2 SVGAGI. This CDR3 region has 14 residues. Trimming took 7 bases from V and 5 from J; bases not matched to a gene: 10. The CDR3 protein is CASKRGGSGTEAFF. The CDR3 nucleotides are TGTGCCAGCAAGCGAGGGGGCTCAGGGACTGAAGCTTTCTTT.

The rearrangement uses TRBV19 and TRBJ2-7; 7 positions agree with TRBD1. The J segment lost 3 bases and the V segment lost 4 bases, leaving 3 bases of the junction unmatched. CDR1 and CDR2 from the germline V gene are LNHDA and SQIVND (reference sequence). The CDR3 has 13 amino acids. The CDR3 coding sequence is TGTGCCAGTAGTAATACAGGGGACTACGAGCAGTACTTC. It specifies CASSNTGDYEQYF. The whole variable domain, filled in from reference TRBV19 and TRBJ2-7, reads DGGITQSPKYLFRKEGQNVTLSCEQNLNHDAMYWYRQDPGQGLRLIYYSQIVNDFQKGDIAEGYSVSREKKESFPLTVTSAQKNPTAFYLCASSNTGDYEQYFGPGTRLTVT.

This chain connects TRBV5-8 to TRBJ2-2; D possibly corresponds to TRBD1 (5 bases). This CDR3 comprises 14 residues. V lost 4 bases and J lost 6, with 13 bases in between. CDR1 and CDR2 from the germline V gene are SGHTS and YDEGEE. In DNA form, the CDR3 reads TGTGCCAGCAGCCTGAGGTTAGGGGCCGGGGAGCTGTTTTTT. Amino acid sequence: CASSLRLGAGELFF. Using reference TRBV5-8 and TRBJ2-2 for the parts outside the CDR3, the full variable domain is EAGVTQSPTHLIKTRGQQATLRCSPISGHTSVYWYQQALGLGLQFLLWYDEGEERNRGNFPPRFSGRQFPNYSSELNVNALELEDSALYLCASSLRLGAGELFFGEGSRLTVL.

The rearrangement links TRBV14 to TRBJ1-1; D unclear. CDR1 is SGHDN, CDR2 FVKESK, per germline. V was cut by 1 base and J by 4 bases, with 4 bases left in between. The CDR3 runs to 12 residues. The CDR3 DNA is TGTGCCAGCAGCCAAGCGGTCACTGAAGCTTTCTTT. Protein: CASSQAVTEAFF.

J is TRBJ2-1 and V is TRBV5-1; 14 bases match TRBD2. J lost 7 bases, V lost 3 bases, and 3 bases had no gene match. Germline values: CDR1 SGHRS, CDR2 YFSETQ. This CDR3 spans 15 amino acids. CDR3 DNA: TGCGCCAGCAGCTCCCGGACTAGCGGGAGGAATGAGCAGTTCTTC. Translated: CASSSRTSGRNEQFF.

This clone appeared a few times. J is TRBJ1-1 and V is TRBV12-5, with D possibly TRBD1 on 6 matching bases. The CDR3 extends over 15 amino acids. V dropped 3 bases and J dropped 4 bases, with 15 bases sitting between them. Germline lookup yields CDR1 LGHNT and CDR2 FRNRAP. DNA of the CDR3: TGTGCTAGTGGTTTAAGGCAGGGGACGGGCACTGAAGCTTTCTTT. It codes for CASGLRQGTGTEAFF.

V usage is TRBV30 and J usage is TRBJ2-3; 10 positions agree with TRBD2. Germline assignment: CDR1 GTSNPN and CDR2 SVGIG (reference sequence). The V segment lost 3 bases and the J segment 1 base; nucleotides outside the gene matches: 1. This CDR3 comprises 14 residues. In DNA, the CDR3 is TGTGCCTGGAGCCTAGCGGGGGGCACAGATACGCAGTATTTT. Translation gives CAWSLAGGTDTQYF.

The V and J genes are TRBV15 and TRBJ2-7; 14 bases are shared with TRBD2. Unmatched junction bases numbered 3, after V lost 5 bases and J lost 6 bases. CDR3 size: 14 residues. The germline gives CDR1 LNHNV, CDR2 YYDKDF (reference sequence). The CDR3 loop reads CATSGGTSGSEQYF. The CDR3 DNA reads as TGTGCCACCAGCGGGGGGACTAGCGGGAGCGAGCAGTACTTC.

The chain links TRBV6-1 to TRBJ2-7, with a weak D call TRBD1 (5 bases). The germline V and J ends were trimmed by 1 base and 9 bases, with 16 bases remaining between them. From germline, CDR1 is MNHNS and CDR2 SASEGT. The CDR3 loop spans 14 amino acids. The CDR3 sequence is CASSEGPQGVGQYF. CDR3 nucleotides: TGTGCCAGCAGTGAAGGTCCTCAGGGCGTCGGGCAGTACTTC.

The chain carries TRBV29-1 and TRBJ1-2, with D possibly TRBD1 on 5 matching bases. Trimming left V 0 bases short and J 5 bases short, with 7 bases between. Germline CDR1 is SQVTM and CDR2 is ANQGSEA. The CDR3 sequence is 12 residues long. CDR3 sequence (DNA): TGCAGCGTTGAAGATTCAGGGTATGGCTACACCTTC. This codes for CSVEDSGYGYTF.

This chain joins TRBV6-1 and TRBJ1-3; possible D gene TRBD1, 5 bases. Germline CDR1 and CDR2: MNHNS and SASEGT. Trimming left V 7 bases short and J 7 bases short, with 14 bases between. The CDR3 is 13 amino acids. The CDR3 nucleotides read TGTGCCAGCAATCAGGGTTATGATAACACCATATATTTT. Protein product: CASNQGYDNTIYF.

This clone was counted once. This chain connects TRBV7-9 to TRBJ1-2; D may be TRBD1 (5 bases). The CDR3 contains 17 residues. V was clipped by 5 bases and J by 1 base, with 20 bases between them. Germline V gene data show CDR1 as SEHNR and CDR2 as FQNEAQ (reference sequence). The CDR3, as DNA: TGTGCCAGCAGCCCCGGGGGGACCGCTCTACTTAACTATGGCTACACCTTC. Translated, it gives CASSPGGTALLNYGYTF.

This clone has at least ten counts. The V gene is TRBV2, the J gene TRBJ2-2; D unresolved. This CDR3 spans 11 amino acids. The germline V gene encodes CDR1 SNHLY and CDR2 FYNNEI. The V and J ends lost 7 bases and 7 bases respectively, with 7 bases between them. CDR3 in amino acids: CASTRFGELFF. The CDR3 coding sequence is TGTGCCAGCACTAGGTTCGGGGAGCTGTTTTTT.

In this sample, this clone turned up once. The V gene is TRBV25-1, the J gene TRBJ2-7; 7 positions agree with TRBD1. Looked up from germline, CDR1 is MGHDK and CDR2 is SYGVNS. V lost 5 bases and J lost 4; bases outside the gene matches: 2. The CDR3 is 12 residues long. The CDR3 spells CASSTQGYEQYF. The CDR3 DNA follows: TGTGCCAGCAGTACACAGGGGTACGAGCAGTACTTC.

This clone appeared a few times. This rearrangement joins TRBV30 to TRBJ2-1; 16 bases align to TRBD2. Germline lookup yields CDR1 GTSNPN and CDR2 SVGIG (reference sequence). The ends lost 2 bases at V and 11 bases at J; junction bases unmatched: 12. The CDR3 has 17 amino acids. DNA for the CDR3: TGTGCCTGGAGTAGGGGACTAGCGGGGGGGCGTTTATTCAAGCAGTTCTTC. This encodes CAWSRGLAGGRLFKQFF.

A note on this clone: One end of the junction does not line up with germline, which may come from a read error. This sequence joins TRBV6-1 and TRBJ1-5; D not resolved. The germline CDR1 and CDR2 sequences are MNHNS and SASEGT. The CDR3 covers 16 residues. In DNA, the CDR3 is TGTGCCAGCAGTGAAGGGGCACCGTATAGCGATCAGCCCCAGCATTTT. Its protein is CASSEGAPYSDQPQHF.

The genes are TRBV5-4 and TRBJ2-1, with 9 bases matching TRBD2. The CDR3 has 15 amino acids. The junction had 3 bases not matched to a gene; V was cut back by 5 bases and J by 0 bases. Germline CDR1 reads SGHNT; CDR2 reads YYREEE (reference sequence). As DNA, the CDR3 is TGTGCCAGCAGATTTAGCGGGGGCTCCTACAATGAGCAGTTCTTC. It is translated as CASRFSGGSYNEQFF.

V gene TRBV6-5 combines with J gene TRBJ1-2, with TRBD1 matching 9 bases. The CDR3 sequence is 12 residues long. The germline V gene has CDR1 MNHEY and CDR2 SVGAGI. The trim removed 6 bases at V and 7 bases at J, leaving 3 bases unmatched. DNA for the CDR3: TGTGCCAGCAGCTACAGGGGGCTTGGCTACACCTTC. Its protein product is CASSYRGLGYTF.

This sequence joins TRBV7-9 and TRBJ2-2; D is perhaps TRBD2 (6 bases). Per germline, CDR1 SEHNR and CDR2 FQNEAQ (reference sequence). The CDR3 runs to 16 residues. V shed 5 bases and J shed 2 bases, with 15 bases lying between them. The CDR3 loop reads CASSAFGGPNTGELFF. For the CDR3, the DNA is TGTGCCAGCAGCGCTTTCGGAGGGCCAAACACCGGGGAGCTGTTTTTT.

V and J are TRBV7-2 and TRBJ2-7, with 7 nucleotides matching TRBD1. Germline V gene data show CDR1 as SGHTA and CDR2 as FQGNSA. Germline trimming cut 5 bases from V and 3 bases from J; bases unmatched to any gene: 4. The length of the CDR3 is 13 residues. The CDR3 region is CASSLRQGYEQYF. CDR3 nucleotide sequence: TGTGCCAGCAGCCTCCGACAGGGCTACGAGCAGTACTTC.

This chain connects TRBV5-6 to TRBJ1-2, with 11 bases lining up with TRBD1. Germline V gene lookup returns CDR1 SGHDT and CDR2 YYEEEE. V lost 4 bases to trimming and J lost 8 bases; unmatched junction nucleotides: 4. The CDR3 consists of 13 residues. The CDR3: CASSPGQGVGYTF. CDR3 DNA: TGTGCCAGCAGCCCGGGACAGGGGGTGGGCTACACCTTC.

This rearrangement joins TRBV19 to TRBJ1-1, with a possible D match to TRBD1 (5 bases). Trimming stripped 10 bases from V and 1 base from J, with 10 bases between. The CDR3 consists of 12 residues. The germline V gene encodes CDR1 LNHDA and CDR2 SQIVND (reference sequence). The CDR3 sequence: CATRRGNTEAFF. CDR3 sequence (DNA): TGTGCCACGAGAAGGGGGAACACTGAAGCTTTCTTT.

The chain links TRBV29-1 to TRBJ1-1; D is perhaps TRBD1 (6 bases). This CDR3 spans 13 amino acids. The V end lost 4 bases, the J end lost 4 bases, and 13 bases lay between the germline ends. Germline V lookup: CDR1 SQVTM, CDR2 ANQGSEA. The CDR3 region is CSVATGIGTEAFF. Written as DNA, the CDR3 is TGCAGCGTTGCCACAGGGATTGGCACTGAAGCTTTCTTT.

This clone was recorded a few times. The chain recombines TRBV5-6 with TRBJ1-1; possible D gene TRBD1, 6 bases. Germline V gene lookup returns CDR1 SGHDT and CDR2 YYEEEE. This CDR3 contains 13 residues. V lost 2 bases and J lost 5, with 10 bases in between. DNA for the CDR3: TGTGCCAGCAGCTTTACAGGGAGAACTGAAGCTTTCTTT. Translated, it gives CASSFTGRTEAFF. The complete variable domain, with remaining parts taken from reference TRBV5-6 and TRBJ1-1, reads DAGVTQSPTHLIKTRGQQVTLRCSPKSGHDTVSWYQQALGQGPQFIFQYYEEEERQRGNFPDRFSGHQFPNYSSELNVNALLLGDSALYLCASSFTGRTEAFFGQGTRLTVV.

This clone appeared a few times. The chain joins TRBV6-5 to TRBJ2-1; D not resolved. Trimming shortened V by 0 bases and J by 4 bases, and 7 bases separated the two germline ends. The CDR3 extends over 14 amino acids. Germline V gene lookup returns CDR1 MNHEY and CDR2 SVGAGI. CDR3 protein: CASSYSWLYNEQFF. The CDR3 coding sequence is TGTGCCAGCAGTTACTCTTGGCTGTACAATGAGCAGTTCTTC.

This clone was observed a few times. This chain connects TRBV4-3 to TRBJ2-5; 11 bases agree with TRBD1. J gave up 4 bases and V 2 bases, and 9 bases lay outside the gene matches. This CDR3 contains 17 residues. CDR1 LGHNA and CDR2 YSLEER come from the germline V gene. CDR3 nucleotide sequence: TGCGCCAGCAGCCAAAAAGGGACAGGGGGATCCGGAGAGACCCAGTACTTC. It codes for CASSQKGTGGSGETQYF.

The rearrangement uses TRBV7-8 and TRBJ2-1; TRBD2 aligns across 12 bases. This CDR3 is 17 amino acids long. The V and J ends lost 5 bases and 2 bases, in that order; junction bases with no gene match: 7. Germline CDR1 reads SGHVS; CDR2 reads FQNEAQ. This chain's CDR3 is CASSQRTSGVPYNEQFF. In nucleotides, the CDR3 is TGTGCCAGCAGCCAAAGGACTAGCGGGGTGCCCTACAATGAGCAGTTCTTC.

In DNA form, the CDR3 reads TGTGCCAGCAGTGAGCGGGATACGCAGTATTTT. Protein product: CASSERDTQYF. V gene TRBV25-1 combines with J gene TRBJ2-3; no clear D. V dropped 3 bases and J dropped 6 bases, with 4 bases sitting between them. The CDR3 extends over 11 amino acids. Germline values: CDR1 MGHDK, CDR2 SYGVNS.

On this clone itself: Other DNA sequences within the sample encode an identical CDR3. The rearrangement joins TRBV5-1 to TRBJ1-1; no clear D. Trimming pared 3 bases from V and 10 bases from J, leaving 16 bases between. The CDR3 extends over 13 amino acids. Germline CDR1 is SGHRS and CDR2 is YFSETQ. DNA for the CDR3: TGCGCCAGCAGCTCAACGGGTCGGTTGGGAGCTTTCTTT. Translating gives CASSSTGRLGAFF.

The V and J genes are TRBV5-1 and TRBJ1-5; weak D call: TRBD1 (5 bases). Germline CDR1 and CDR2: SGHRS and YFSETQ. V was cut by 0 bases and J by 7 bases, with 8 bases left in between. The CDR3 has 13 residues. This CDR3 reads CASSLGWGQPQHF. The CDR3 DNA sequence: TGCGCCAGCAGCTTGGGGTGGGGCCAGCCCCAGCATTTT.

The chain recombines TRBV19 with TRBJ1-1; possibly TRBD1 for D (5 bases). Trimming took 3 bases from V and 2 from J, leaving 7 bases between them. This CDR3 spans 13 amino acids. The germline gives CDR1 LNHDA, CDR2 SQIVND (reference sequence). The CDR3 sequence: CASSMTENTEAFF. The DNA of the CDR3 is TGTGCCAGTAGTATGACAGAAAACACTGAAGCTTTCTTT.